This T cell receptor (gamma chain) stems from a study of γδ T cells in repeated Plasmodium falciparum infection. TCRdb reanalyzed the multiplex PCR reads using CATT. The sample lists tens of thousands of gamma-chain clones, roughly 1.4% seen once, with 15% to 20% in the top ten. A few counts support this clone. TCRdb's listed protein matches a much larger clone and diverges from this DNA's translation at residue 3, likely through a read error; the protein shown comes from the DNA. The source of this sequence is a pool of human donors (malaria-infected and uninfected, not separated). The specimen sequenced was gamma-delta T cells from blood.

In nucleotides, the CDR3 is TGTGCCCCCTGGGATAGTGAATATTATAAGAAACTCTTT. Protein sequence: CAPWDSEYYKKLF. The J gene is TRGJ1 or TRGJ2, the V gene TRGV8. Germline assignment: CDR1 VENAVY and CDR2 YDSYNSRV. This CDR3 comprises 13 residues.